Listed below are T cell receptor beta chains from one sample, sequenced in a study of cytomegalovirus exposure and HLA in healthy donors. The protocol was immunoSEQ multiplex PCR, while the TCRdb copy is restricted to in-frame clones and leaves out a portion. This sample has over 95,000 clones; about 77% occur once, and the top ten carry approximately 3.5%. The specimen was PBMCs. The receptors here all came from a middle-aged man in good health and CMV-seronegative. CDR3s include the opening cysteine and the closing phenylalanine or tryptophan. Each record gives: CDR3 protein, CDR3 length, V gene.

CDR3: CASSLVGTGGHNEQFF
length: 16
V: TRBV5-1

CDR3: CASSISGIGAANYGYTF
length: 17
V: TRBV19

CDR3: CASRLRQGAIEAFF
length: 14
V: TRBV5-4

CDR3: CASSESETYYGYTF
length: 14
V: TRBV6-1

CDR3: CASSLYRDLNQPQHF
length: 15
V: TRBV5-6

CDR3: CSVEYRAMVNTEAFF
length: 15
V: TRBV29-1

CDR3: CASSPLGGSSSSEQYF
length: 16
V: TRBV19

CDR3: CASSLALAADTQYF
length: 14
V: TRBV7-2

CDR3: CAWSAGYGYTF
length: 11
V: TRBV30

CDR3: CASSVDVGAIYEQYF
length: 15
V: TRBV9

CDR3: CASTPDSYNEQFF
length: 13
V: TRBV11-1

CDR3: CASRKGGRFEQYF
length: 13
V: TRBV6-5

CDR3: CASRPDRGVGQPQHF
length: 15
V: TRBV27

CDR3: CSVEDHWREVYGYTF
length: 15
V: TRBV29-1

CDR3: CASSAGTSGGELFF
length: 14
V: TRBV6-4

CDR3: CASSSDSLSSYNSPLHF
length: 17
V: TRBV27

CDR3: CASSLVQGQGYTF
length: 13
V: TRBV7-9

CDR3: CASSLAGGLGGELFF
length: 15
V: TRBV7-9

CDR3: CASSLGGGYETQYF
length: 14
V: TRBV5-1

CDR3: CASSPQGTGREKLFF
length: 15
V: TRBV9

CDR3: CAWSLQSLAKNIQYF
length: 15
V: TRBV30

CDR3: CASSSRTSGPREQYF
length: 15
V: TRBV27

CDR3: CASSPLGQLYEQYF
length: 14
V: TRBV9

CDR3: CASSILADLTYEQYF
length: 15
V: TRBV19

CDR3: CASSAGTANTQYF
length: 13
V: TRBV10-1

CDR3: CATPTADEQFF
length: 11
V: TRBV2

CDR3: CASSLVRAQNTEAFF
length: 15
V: TRBV28

CDR3: CASSHVWGSETQYF
length: 14
V: TRBV7-8

CDR3: CASSETSGSYEQYF
length: 14
V: TRBV9

CDR3: CAWSVRGLYGYTF
length: 13
V: TRBV30